A selection of T cell receptor beta chains follows, all from one sample in a study of T-cell reconstitution after alpha-beta-depleted transplantation in children. Each CDR3 protein gets one entry after TCRdb re-called the PCR reads with MiXCR. The sample lists 440,000 or so distinct CDR3 sequences, about a tenth occurring once. The sample in question was PBMCs from the stem cell graft donor, obtained from the stem cell graft. The receptors shown here come from a human donor who donated a stem cell graft to a child with acute myeloid leukemia. The CDR3 runs from the conserved cysteine through the conserved F or W. D genes are given only for firm matches. Where a row states a size, it is once, few, many or the class of an expanded clone; other rows omit it.

d_gene: .
v_gene: TRBV15
len: 17
abundance: few
j_gene: TRBJ2-4
CDR3aa: CATSRDPVRGRQNIQYF
CDR3nt: TGTGCCACCAGCAGAGATCCGGTGCGAGGGCGACAAAACATTCAGTACTTC

d_gene: .
v_gene: TRBV5-1
len: 15
abundance: few
j_gene: TRBJ2-1
CDR3aa: CASSSSGARGNEQFF
CDR3nt: TGCGCCAGCAGCTCCTCCGGGGCGAGGGGCAATGAGCAGTTCTTC

d_gene: .
v_gene: TRBV20-1
len: 15
abundance: many
j_gene: TRBJ2-2
CDR3aa: CSASVMGSNTGELFF
CDR3nt: TGCAGTGCTAGCGTCATGGGATCGAACACCGGGGAGCTGTTTTTT

d_gene: .
v_gene: TRBV20-1
len: 15
abundance: medium-sized
j_gene: TRBJ2-5
CDR3aa: CSATRTDSIQETQYF
CDR3nt: TGCAGTGCTACCCGTACGGACTCTATACAAGAGACCCAGTACTTC

d_gene: TRBD1
v_gene: TRBV7-2
len: 16
abundance: many
j_gene: TRBJ2-1
CDR3aa: CASSLGGGQGFSEQFF
CDR3nt: TGTGCCAGCAGCTTAGGGGGGGGACAGGGGTTTAGTGAGCAGTTCTTC

d_gene: TRBD1
v_gene: TRBV7-8
len: 16
abundance: .
j_gene: TRBJ1-1
CDR3aa: CASSFATGAVGTEAFF
CDR3nt: TGTGCCAGCAGCTTCGCCACAGGGGCTGTGGGGACTGAAGCTTTCTTT

d_gene: .
v_gene: TRBV20-1
len: 15
abundance: .
j_gene: TRBJ1-6
CDR3aa: CSASTQLNYNSPLHF
CDR3nt: TGCAGTGCTAGTACGCAGCTCAATTATAATTCACCCCTCCACTTT

d_gene: TRBD1
v_gene: TRBV6-1
len: 15
abundance: many
j_gene: TRBJ1-2
CDR3aa: CASRRLYRGDYGYTF
CDR3nt: TGTGCCAGCCGCAGACTATACAGGGGGGACTATGGCTACACCTTC

d_gene: .
v_gene: TRBV5-1
len: 13
abundance: .
j_gene: TRBJ1-5
CDR3aa: CASSLAMRQPQHF
CDR3nt: TGCGCCAGCAGCTTGGCCATGCGTCAGCCCCAGCATTTT

d_gene: TRBD1
v_gene: TRBV29-1
len: 13
abundance: few
j_gene: TRBJ1-5
CDR3aa: CSAAGQGGQPQHF
CDR3nt: TGCAGCGCCGCGGGCCAGGGGGGTCAGCCCCAGCATTTT

d_gene: TRBD1
v_gene: TRBV10-3
len: 13
abundance: many
j_gene: TRBJ1-1
CDR3aa: CATRQGLNTEAFF
CDR3nt: TGTGCCACTCGACAGGGGTTGAACACTGAAGCTTTCTTT

d_gene: TRBD1
v_gene: TRBV7-2
len: 15
abundance: .
j_gene: TRBJ2-1
CDR3aa: CASSSNRGSYNEQFF
CDR3nt: TGTGCCAGCAGCTCGAACAGGGGTAGCTACAATGAGCAGTTCTTC

d_gene: .
v_gene: TRBV4-3
len: 15
abundance: few
j_gene: TRBJ2-1
CDR3aa: CASSQDPGTWNEQFF
CDR3nt: TGCGCCAGCAGCCAAGATCCCGGGACTTGGAATGAGCAGTTCTTC

d_gene: .
v_gene: TRBV14
len: 15
abundance: .
j_gene: TRBJ2-1
CDR3aa: CASSKRGGTHNEQFF
CDR3nt: TGTGCCAGCAGCAAAAGGGGGGGGACTCACAATGAGCAGTTCTTC

d_gene: TRBD2
v_gene: TRBV20-1
len: 16
abundance: .
j_gene: TRBJ2-7
CDR3aa: CCARDWASGITYEQYF
CDR3nt: TGCTGTGCTAGAGATTGGGCTAGCGGGATAACTTACGAGCAGTACTTC

d_gene: .
v_gene: TRBV11-2
len: 13
abundance: many
j_gene: TRBJ1-1
CDR3aa: CASGKTGNTEAFF
CDR3nt: TGTGCCAGCGGCAAGACAGGGAACACTGAAGCTTTCTTT

d_gene: TRBD2
v_gene: TRBV6-1
len: 17
abundance: once
j_gene: TRBJ2-5
CDR3aa: CASSEFEWEGRQETQYF
CDR3nt: TGTGCCAGCAGTGAATTTGAGTGGGAGGGACGGCAAGAGACCCAGTACTTC

d_gene: .
v_gene: TRBV5-1
len: 14
abundance: .
j_gene: TRBJ1-2
CDR3aa: CASSLEDSNYGYTF
CDR3nt: TGCGCCAGCAGCTTGGAGGACAGTAACTATGGCTACACCTTC

d_gene: .
v_gene: TRBV5-1
len: 14
abundance: .
j_gene: TRBJ1-1
CDR3aa: CASSTQSSNTEAFF
CDR3nt: TGCGCCAGCAGCACACAGTCATCGAACACTGAAGCTTTCTTT

d_gene: TRBD2
v_gene: TRBV20-1
len: 15
abundance: few
j_gene: TRBJ2-2
CDR3aa: CSAIRAGGGTGELFF
CDR3nt: TGCAGTGCCATCCGAGCGGGAGGCGGTACCGGGGAGCTGTTTTTT

d_gene: .
v_gene: TRBV7-2
len: 13
abundance: .
j_gene: TRBJ2-2
CDR3aa: CATTGTNTGELFF
CDR3nt: TGTGCCACTACAGGGACGAACACCGGGGAGCTGTTTTTT

d_gene: .
v_gene: TRBV12-3/TRBV12-4
len: 14
abundance: .
j_gene: TRBJ2-3
CDR3aa: CASSRGESTDTQYF
CDR3nt: TGTGCCAGCAGCCGCGGGGAAAGCACAGATACGCAGTATTTT

d_gene: TRBD2
v_gene: TRBV14
len: 15
abundance: few
j_gene: TRBJ2-5
CDR3aa: CASSQVWEGQETQYF
CDR3nt: TGTGCCAGCAGCCAAGTTTGGGAGGGGCAAGAGACCCAGTACTTC

d_gene: TRBD1
v_gene: TRBV10-3
len: 14
abundance: many
j_gene: TRBJ2-3
CDR3aa: CAISESTGSDTQYF
CDR3nt: TGTGCCATCAGTGAGTCGACAGGGTCAGATACGCAGTATTTT

d_gene: TRBD1
v_gene: TRBV7-9
len: 14
abundance: .
j_gene: TRBJ1-1
CDR3aa: CASSYTGANTEAFF
CDR3nt: TGTGCCAGCAGTTACACAGGGGCCAACACTGAAGCTTTCTTT

d_gene: .
v_gene: TRBV10-3
len: 12
abundance: .
j_gene: TRBJ1-1
CDR3aa: CAIRSVNTEAFF
CDR3nt: TGTGCCATCAGGTCTGTCAACACTGAAGCTTTCTTT

d_gene: .
v_gene: TRBV7-3
len: 13
abundance: .
j_gene: TRBJ2-5
CDR3aa: CASSLRRWETQYF
CDR3nt: TGTGCCAGCAGCTTACGGCGGTGGGAGACCCAGTACTTC

d_gene: .
v_gene: TRBV18
len: 13
abundance: few
j_gene: TRBJ1-1
CDR3aa: CASSADLNTEAFF
CDR3nt: TGTGCCAGCTCAGCTGATTTGAACACTGAAGCTTTCTTT

d_gene: .
v_gene: TRBV6-1
len: 15
abundance: few
j_gene: TRBJ2-1
CDR3aa: CASSDRTVSYNEQFF
CDR3nt: TGTGCCAGCAGTGATCGGACAGTCTCCTACAATGAGCAGTTCTTC

d_gene: .
v_gene: TRBV29-1
len: 14
abundance: few
j_gene: TRBJ1-1
CDR3aa: CSVEGRGVGTEAFF
CDR3nt: TGCAGCGTTGAGGGCAGGGGAGTTGGAACTGAAGCTTTCTTT

d_gene: .
v_gene: TRBV18
len: 13
abundance: .
j_gene: TRBJ1-4
CDR3aa: CASSPRSEEKLFF
CDR3nt: TGTGCCAGCTCACCGCGGTCGGAGGAAAAACTGTTTTTT